The 20 T cell receptor beta chains below all came from one sample that was sequenced in a study of response to subunit inactivated influenza vaccine (dated by TCRdb to 2016 to 2019). The library relied on RT-PCR. Sequencing took place on an Illumina HiSeq 2500. TCRdb trimmed public reads at Q25 via fastp, called clones via MiXCR and kept in-frame beta chains. Every entry covers one CDR3 protein and lists the most common genes and DNA from its rows. The sample table shows 500,000 to 550,000 distinct CDR3 sequences, and 6.5% to 8% are seen once. The ten top clones hold approximately 12% of the sample. The sample in question was PBMCs from blood, obtained around 25 months after vaccination. These receptors were collected from a man between 50 and 75 years old who received an inactivated influenza vaccine. Donor details come from another sample of the same person, matched by shared clones.

Ten or more counts support this clonotype. The chain carries TRBV4-2 and TRBJ2-7; no clear D gene. Trimming took off 0 bases at V and 7 bases at J, with 10 bases between the two ends. Germline V gene data show CDR1 as LGHNA and CDR2 as YNFKEQ. This CDR3 is 13 amino acids long. The CDR3 here is CASSQDRVLEQYF. The CDR3 DNA reads as TGTGCCAGCAGCCAAGATCGGGTTTTGGAGCAGTACTTC.

The chain uses TRBV7-2 and TRBJ2-7, with a weak D call TRBD1 (6 bases). V dropped 5 bases and J dropped 3 bases, with 14 bases sitting between them. The CDR3 runs to 14 residues. Germline-derived CDR1 and CDR2 are SGHTA and FQGNSA. In DNA, the CDR3 is TGTGCCAGCAGCCCCATTGGACAGTACTACGAGCAGTACTTC. Translation: CASSPIGQYYEQYF.

The rearrangement links TRBV18 to TRBJ2-2; D is ambiguous. The CDR3 has 16 residues. From germline, CDR1 is KGHSH and CDR2 LQKENI. Trimming pared 1 base from V and 6 bases from J, leaving 15 bases between. The CDR3 region has the DNA TGTGCCAGCTCACCACGGGCTAGAGCCTTACCCGGGGAGCTGTTTTTT. Protein product: CASSPRARALPGELFF.

The sample holds many counts of this clonotype. This sequence joins TRBV29-1 and TRBJ2-1; either TRBD1 or TRBD2 may fit D (5 bases each). There are 12 residues in the CDR3. Trimming pared 3 bases from V and 10 bases from J, leaving 13 bases between. From germline, CDR1 is SQVTM and CDR2 ANQGSEA. The CDR3 reads CSVEGRGREQFF. In nucleotides, the CDR3 is TGCAGCGTTGAGGGACGCGGAAGGGAGCAGTTCTTC.

This clonotype was detected only a few times. The chain carries TRBV4-1 and TRBJ2-7; 7 nucleotides match TRBD1. The V and J ends lost 6 bases and 6 bases, in that order; junction bases with no gene match: 14. This CDR3 spans 15 amino acids. Germline CDR1 and CDR2: MGHRA and YSYEKL. CDR3 loop: CASSSTEGATREQYF. The CDR3 region has the DNA TGCGCCAGCAGTTCTACTGAGGGGGCGACGCGCGAGCAGTACTTC.

There are a few counts of this clonotype. The chain uses TRBV7-6 and TRBJ2-7; TRBD2 aligns across 7 bases. Germline V gene sequence: CDR1 SGHVS, CDR2 FNYEAQ. CDR3 size: 14 residues. V shed 3 bases and J 6 bases; nucleotides not matched to a gene: 8. CDR3 nucleotides: TGTGCCAGCAGCTTGGTCGGACTAGGCGGCGAGCAGTACTTC. Translated, it gives CASSLVGLGGEQYF.

The chain links TRBV24-1 to TRBJ1-1; 8 bases are a match to TRBD1. The CDR3 extends over 14 amino acids. V lost 2 bases and J lost 10; bases outside the gene matches: 8. Germline CDR1 reads KGHDR; CDR2 reads SFDVKD. CDR3 residues: CATSDWTGSGGAFF. The CDR3 DNA sequence: TGTGCCACCAGTGATTGGACAGGGTCTGGCGGAGCTTTCTTT.

CDR3 residues: CASSPTGGWTRTETQYF. The CDR3 nucleotides are TGTGCCAGCAGCCCAACAGGGGGTTGGACGCGTACGGAGACCCAGTACTTC. V usage is TRBV3-1 and J usage is TRBJ2-5; TRBD1 matches 8 bases. Germline values: CDR1 LGHDT, CDR2 YNNKEL (reference sequence). The CDR3 has 17 residues. V shed 4 bases, J shed 5 bases, and the junction held 15 bases outside the gene matches.

The V call is TRBV5-6, the J call TRBJ2-7; D is perhaps TRBD2 (5 bases). Per the germline V gene, CDR1 is SGHDT and CDR2 is YYEEEE. CDR3 length equals 16 residues. The V end was cut by 0 bases, the J end by 0 bases, with 13 bases between. Here the CDR3 reads CASSLDGLRVSYEQYF. The CDR3 DNA is TGTGCCAGCAGCTTGGATGGGTTGCGGGTCTCCTACGAGCAGTACTTC.

This clonotype was detected only a few times. The chain uses TRBV3-1 and TRBJ2-7; perhaps TRBD2 as D (6 bases). The CDR3 has 17 amino acids. With 4 bases removed from V and 7 bases from J, the gap between germline ends came to 26 bases. Germline values: CDR1 LGHDT, CDR2 YNNKEL (reference sequence). CDR3 nucleotides: TGTGCCAGCAGCCTATTTCTTTATAGCGGTGGTAAGGGGGAGCAGTACTTC. Its protein is CASSLFLYSGGKGEQYF.

The sample holds many counts of this clonotype. The chain joins TRBV7-2 to TRBJ2-5; D assignment may be TRBD1 or TRBD2 (5 bases each). Looked up from germline, CDR1 is SGHTA and CDR2 is FQGNSA. This CDR3 spans 13 amino acids. V lost 5 bases, J lost 2 bases, and 9 bases lay in between. The CDR3 bases are TGTGCCAGCAGCCAGGGACGGCAAGAGACCCAGTACTTC. Residues: CASSQGRQETQYF.

This clonotype has a count of ten or more. The chain couples TRBV7-2 to TRBJ2-7, with 8 positions matching TRBD1. In germline, CDR1 is SGHTA, CDR2 FQGNSA. V lost 4 bases and J lost 0; bases outside the gene matches: 2. This CDR3 spans 14 amino acids. CDR3 loop: CASSSTGGSYEQYF. The DNA for the CDR3 is TGTGCCAGCAGCTCCACAGGGGGCTCCTACGAGCAGTACTTC.

This clonotype has more than one count but fewer than ten. This chain links TRBV18 with TRBJ2-1; 7 nucleotides agree with TRBD2. In germline, CDR1 is KGHSH, CDR2 LQKENI. This CDR3 is 14 amino acids long. J lost 7 bases, V lost 0 bases, and 3 bases had no gene match. The CDR3 reads CASSPPGGSNEQFF. In DNA, the CDR3 is TGTGCCAGCTCACCACCGGGAGGGTCGAATGAGCAGTTCTTC.

The chain has TRBV2 and TRBJ2-2; D is undetermined. The V end lost 4 bases, the J end lost 6 bases, and 3 bases lay between the germline ends. Per the germline V gene, CDR1 is SNHLY and CDR2 is FYNNEI. The CDR3 runs 11 residues. The CDR3 protein is CASSVPGELFF. DNA for the CDR3: TGTGCCAGCAGTGTTCCCGGGGAGCTGTTTTTT.

This clonotype occurred a few times. The chain uses TRBV20-1 and TRBJ1-4, with TRBD1 as a possible D gene (6 bases). The germline V gene has CDR1 DFQATT and CDR2 SNEGSKA (reference sequence). CDR3 length equals 13 residues. Trimming shortened V by 4 bases and J by 4 bases, and 10 bases separated the two germline ends. DNA for the CDR3: TGCAGTGCTAAAAGGGGGAATAATGAAAAACTGTTTTTT. Translation gives CSAKRGNNEKLFF.

The chain couples TRBV29-1 to TRBJ2-6; a possible D gene is TRBD1 (6 bases). V lost 4 bases and J 0 bases, leaving 13 bases between the germline ends. The CDR3 is 16 amino acids. CDR1 and CDR2 (germline): SQVTM, ANQGSEA. In DNA, the CDR3 is TGCAGCGTTGCAGGGGTGGGGAGCTCTGGGGCCAACGTCCTGACTTTC. As protein: CSVAGVGSSGANVLTF.

This clonotype was observed at least ten times. V gene TRBV30 combines with J gene TRBJ2-7; the D gene could be TRBD1 or TRBD2 (5 bases each). V lost 5 bases and J lost 2, with 13 bases in between. The germline gives CDR1 GTSNPN, CDR2 SVGIG (reference sequence). This CDR3 has 13 residues. The CDR3 bases are TGTGCCTGGGGAGGTAGGACAACCTACGAGCAGTACTTC. It is translated as CAWGGRTTYEQYF.

V is TRBV19 and J is TRBJ2-2; D is undetermined. The CDR3 has 17 residues. V gave up 4 bases and J gave up 0 bases, with 15 bases separating them. The germline V gene encodes CDR1 LNHDA and CDR2 SQIVND (reference sequence). CDR3 DNA: TGTGCCAGTAGTAAATATCTGGTTGGGGCGAACACCGGGGAGCTGTTTTTT. Translating it yields CASSKYLVGANTGELFF.

The chain joins TRBV12-3 or TRBV12-4 to TRBJ1-5, with D unclear. V gave up 5 bases and J gave up 2 bases, with 10 bases separating them. This CDR3 contains 14 residues. The CDR3 DNA follows: TGTGCCAGCAGTGCAGCGGTTGGCAATCAGCCCCAGCATTTT. Amino acid sequence: CASSAAVGNQPQHF.

This clonotype was counted ten times or more. J is TRBJ2-3 and V is TRBV6-1; maybe TRBD2 (5 bases). This CDR3 is 13 amino acids long. V was pared by 8 bases and J by 0 bases, with 9 bases between. The germline V gene encodes CDR1 MNHNS and CDR2 SASEGT. The CDR3 nucleotides are TGTGCCAGCGGCGGGTTTAGCACAGATACGCAGTATTTT. As protein: CASGGFSTDTQYF.